This TCR beta chain was profiled in a study of blood T cell repertoires in COVID-19. CDR3 length: 14 amino acids. Looked up from germline, CDR1 is SGDLS and CDR2 is YYNGEE. The V and J ends lost 4 bases and 5 bases respectively, with 15 bases between them. Methods used by the authors: Using reference gene primer amplification, nucleated cell counts were estimated. Assay used: immunoSEQ multiplex PCR; TCRdb lists only in-frame clones, some missing. For V, J and clone size, that table is used; D and trimming come from the DNA. The table lists about 140,000 clones, approximately 85% of them singletons. This sequence joins TRBV9 and TRBJ1-1; D may be TRBD1 (5 bases). The sequenced sample consisted of peripheral blood. The source is a man aged 50-59 years with acute or convalescent COVID-19. DNA of the CDR3: TGTGCCAGCAGCCGACAGCGCGGGGGGACTGAAGCTTTCTTT. Translating it yields CASSRQRGGTEAFF.